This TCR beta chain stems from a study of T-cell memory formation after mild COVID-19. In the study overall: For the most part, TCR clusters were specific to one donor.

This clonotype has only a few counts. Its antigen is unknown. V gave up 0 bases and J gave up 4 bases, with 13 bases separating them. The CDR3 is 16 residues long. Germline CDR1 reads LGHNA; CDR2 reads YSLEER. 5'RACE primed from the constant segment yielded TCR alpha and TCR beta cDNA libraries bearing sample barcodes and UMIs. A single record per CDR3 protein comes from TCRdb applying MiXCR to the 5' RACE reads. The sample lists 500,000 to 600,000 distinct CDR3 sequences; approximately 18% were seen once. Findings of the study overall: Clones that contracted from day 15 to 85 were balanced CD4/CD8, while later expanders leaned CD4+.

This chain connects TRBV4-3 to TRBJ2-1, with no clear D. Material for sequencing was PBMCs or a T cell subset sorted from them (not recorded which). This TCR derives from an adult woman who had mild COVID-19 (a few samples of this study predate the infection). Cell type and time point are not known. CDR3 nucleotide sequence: TGCGCCAGCAGCCAAGATCGCCGGCTGAGGTACAATGAGCAGTTCTTC. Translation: CASSQDRRLRYNEQFF.